The rows below give T cell receptor beta chains drawn from one sample of a study of T cell responses to AZD1222 COVID-19 vaccine. Method: immunoSEQ multiplex PCR; TCRdb's copy keeps in-frame clones and lacks some. Of 110,000 or so clones in the sample, about 86% were seen once. Sample: peripheral blood, taken on day 0 of AZD1222 vaccination. The source is an adult in good health. Both conserved end residues are part of each CDR3. D genes are given only for firm matches. Size is omitted from some rows. Given values are once, few, many or a class for expanded clones.

d_gene: .
abundance: .
v_gene: TRBV6-2/TRBV6-3
j_gene: TRBJ2-7
CDR3aa: CASSYHPSYYEQYF
CDR3nt: TGTGCCAGCAGTTACCACCCTAGCTACTACGAGCAGTACTTC

d_gene: TRBD1
abundance: .
v_gene: TRBV30
j_gene: TRBJ1-2
CDR3aa: CAWSETGTYGYTF
CDR3nt: TGTGCCTGGAGCGAGACAGGGACCTATGGCTACACCTTC

d_gene: TRBD1
abundance: .
v_gene: TRBV7-9
j_gene: TRBJ1-5
CDR3aa: CASAGTGAPWSNQPQHF
CDR3nt: TGTGCCAGCGCCGGGACAGGGGCCCCGTGGAGCAATCAGCCCCAGCATTTT

d_gene: .
abundance: .
v_gene: TRBV12-3/TRBV12-4
j_gene: TRBJ1-1
CDR3aa: CASSLGWGTEAFF
CDR3nt: TGTGCCAGCAGTTTAGGTTGGGGAACTGAAGCTTTCTTT

d_gene: TRBD2
abundance: .
v_gene: TRBV18
j_gene: TRBJ2-7
CDR3aa: CASSYAGGDEQYF
CDR3nt: TGTGCCAGCTCCTATGCTGGGGGGGACGAGCAGTACTTC

d_gene: .
abundance: .
v_gene: TRBV10-3
j_gene: TRBJ2-3
CDR3aa: CAIGRLGADTQYF
CDR3nt: TGTGCCATCGGAAGGTTGGGAGCAGATACGCAGTATTTT

d_gene: TRBD2
abundance: .
v_gene: TRBV5-1
j_gene: TRBJ2-7
CDR3aa: CASSSPGGAGYEQYF
CDR3nt: TGCGCCAGCAGCTCCCCCGGGGGGGCGGGGTACGAGCAGTACTTC

d_gene: .
abundance: .
v_gene: TRBV11-2
j_gene: TRBJ1-2
CDR3aa: CASSPGQFNYGYTF
CDR3nt: TGTGCCAGCAGCCCCGGACAGTTTAACTATGGCTACACCTTC

d_gene: .
abundance: .
v_gene: TRBV5-1
j_gene: TRBJ1-1
CDR3aa: CASSLAGEGAFF
CDR3nt: TGCGCCAGCAGCTTGGCGGGGGAGGGAGCTTTCTTT

d_gene: TRBD1
abundance: .
v_gene: TRBV5-5
j_gene: TRBJ1-2
CDR3aa: CASSGGQGEYGYTF
CDR3nt: TGTGCCAGCAGCGGGGGACAGGGGGAGTATGGCTACACCTTC

d_gene: TRBD1
abundance: .
v_gene: TRBV6-5
j_gene: TRBJ1-5
CDR3aa: CASSRQGNQPQHF
CDR3nt: TGTGCCAGCAGTAGACAGGGGAATCAGCCCCAGCATTTT

d_gene: .
abundance: once
v_gene: TRBV19
j_gene: TRBJ1-1
CDR3aa: CASTRARGVYLGTEAFF
CDR3nt: TGTGCCAGTACCCGGGCAAGGGGCGTCTATTTGGGCACTGAAGCTTTCTTT

d_gene: .
abundance: .
v_gene: TRBV2
j_gene: TRBJ1-5
CDR3aa: CASSPVSGSGQPQHF
CDR3nt: TGTGCCAGCAGTCCGGTTTCGGGTAGTGGTCAGCCCCAGCATTTT

d_gene: .
abundance: .
v_gene: TRBV7-2
j_gene: TRBJ1-6
CDR3aa: CASSPSWGGTPLHF
CDR3nt: TGTGCCAGCAGCCCCAGCTGGGGTGGGACACCCCTCCACTTT

d_gene: .
abundance: .
v_gene: TRBV5-1
j_gene: TRBJ1-5
CDR3aa: CASSPDRQGQPQHF
CDR3nt: TGCGCCAGCAGCCCAGACAGGCAAGGACAGCCCCAGCATTTT

d_gene: .
abundance: .
v_gene: TRBV5-1
j_gene: TRBJ2-7
CDR3aa: CASSHDRAYEQYF
CDR3nt: TGCGCCAGCAGCCATGACAGAGCCTACGAGCAGTACTTC

d_gene: TRBD1
abundance: .
v_gene: TRBV10-1
j_gene: TRBJ1-1
CDR3aa: CASRGQGNTEAFF
CDR3nt: TGCGCCAGCAGGGGACAGGGGAACACTGAAGCTTTCTTT

d_gene: .
abundance: .
v_gene: TRBV5-4
j_gene: TRBJ1-4
CDR3aa: CASSPDSNNEKLFF
CDR3nt: TGTGCCAGCAGCCCAGACAGTAATAATGAAAAACTGTTTTTT

d_gene: .
abundance: .
v_gene: TRBV25-1
j_gene: TRBJ1-3
CDR3aa: CASSEQSGNTIYF
CDR3nt: TGTGCCAGCAGTGAACAGTCTGGAAACACCATATATTTT

d_gene: .
abundance: .
v_gene: TRBV29-1
j_gene: TRBJ2-7
CDR3aa: CSASVRTSSYEQYF
CDR3nt: TGCAGCGCCTCCGTTAGGACCAGCTCCTACGAGCAGTACTTC

d_gene: .
abundance: .
v_gene: TRBV4-1
j_gene: TRBJ1-3
CDR3aa: CASSQESLRGNTIYF
CDR3nt: TGCGCCAGCAGCCAAGAATCTCTGAGGGGAAACACCATATATTTT

d_gene: .
abundance: few
v_gene: TRBV29-1
j_gene: TRBJ1-5
CDR3aa: CSVEAGNQPQHF
CDR3nt: TGCAGCGTTGAAGCTGGGAATCAGCCCCAGCATTTT

d_gene: TRBD1
abundance: .
v_gene: TRBV14
j_gene: TRBJ2-1
CDR3aa: CASRKAQGAYLSYNEQFF
CDR3nt: TGTGCCAGCAGGAAAGCACAGGGGGCTTACCTCTCCTACAATGAGCAGTTCTTC

d_gene: TRBD1
abundance: .
v_gene: TRBV5-1
j_gene: TRBJ1-4
CDR3aa: CASRDGQGAEKLFF
CDR3nt: TGCGCCAGCAGGGATGGACAGGGGGCAGAAAAACTGTTTTTT

d_gene: TRBD1
abundance: .
v_gene: TRBV12-5
j_gene: TRBJ2-5
CDR3aa: CASGLVQDRGQETQYF
CDR3nt: TGTGCTAGTGGTTTGGTACAGGACAGGGGGCAAGAGACCCAGTACTTC

d_gene: .
abundance: .
v_gene: TRBV6-2/TRBV6-3
j_gene: TRBJ1-2
CDR3aa: CASSSNSLYGYTF
CDR3nt: TGTGCCAGCAGTTCCAACAGTTTATATGGCTACACCTTC

d_gene: .
abundance: .
v_gene: TRBV28
j_gene: TRBJ2-3
CDR3aa: CASYPGSASTDTQYF
CDR3nt: TGTGCCAGCTACCCCGGCAGCGCAAGCACAGATACGCAGTATTTT

d_gene: .
abundance: once
v_gene: TRBV18
j_gene: TRBJ2-5
CDR3aa: CASSPPSAVTQYF
CDR3nt: TGTGCCAGCTCACCACCAAGTGCGGTGACCCAGTACTTC

d_gene: .
abundance: .
v_gene: TRBV18
j_gene: TRBJ2-1
CDR3aa: CASSQSSYNEQFF
CDR3nt: TGTGCCAGCTCACAGAGCTCCTACAATGAGCAGTTCTTC

d_gene: .
abundance: .
v_gene: TRBV5-1
j_gene: TRBJ2-7
CDR3aa: CASSLEDSYEQYF
CDR3nt: TGCGCCAGCAGCTTGGAGGACAGCTACGAGCAGTACTTC

d_gene: .
abundance: .
v_gene: TRBV5-4
j_gene: TRBJ2-2
CDR3aa: CASSSPRVANTGELFF
CDR3nt: TGTGCCAGCAGCTCACCTAGGGTCGCGAACACCGGGGAGCTGTTTTTT

d_gene: .
abundance: .
v_gene: TRBV5-1
j_gene: TRBJ1-5
CDR3aa: CASSLVGESNQPQHF
CDR3nt: TGCGCCAGCAGCTTGGTTGGGGAGAGCAATCAGCCCCAGCATTTT

d_gene: TRBD1
abundance: .
v_gene: TRBV24-1
j_gene: TRBJ1-2
CDR3aa: CATSGSLPGQGARFLGYTF
CDR3nt: TGTGCCACCAGTGGCTCTTTACCGGGACAGGGGGCTCGATTTCTTGGCTACACCTTC

d_gene: .
abundance: .
v_gene: TRBV7-9
j_gene: TRBJ2-3
CDR3aa: CASSQLSWTDTQYF
CDR3nt: TGTGCCAGCAGCCAACTTAGCTGGACAGATACGCAGTATTTT

d_gene: TRBD2
abundance: .
v_gene: TRBV7-3
j_gene: TRBJ2-1
CDR3aa: CASSDGGSVYNEQFF
CDR3nt: TGTGCCAGCAGCGACGGGGGGTCTGTCTACAATGAGCAGTTCTTC

d_gene: .
abundance: .
v_gene: TRBV5-6
j_gene: TRBJ1-6
CDR3aa: CASSLKGNGGSPLHF
CDR3nt: TGTGCCAGCAGCTTAAAAGGGAATGGCGGTTCACCCCTCCACTTT

d_gene: .
abundance: .
v_gene: TRBV27
j_gene: TRBJ2-7
CDR3aa: CASSPVRIRRDGYEQYF
CDR3nt: TGTGCCAGCAGCCCGGTCCGGATTCGGAGAGACGGCTACGAGCAGTACTTC

d_gene: .
abundance: .
v_gene: TRBV6-5
j_gene: TRBJ1-4
CDR3aa: CASRPSGSANEKLFF
CDR3nt: TGTGCCAGCAGACCTTCGGGCAGCGCTAATGAAAAACTGTTTTTT

d_gene: .
abundance: .
v_gene: TRBV6-1
j_gene: TRBJ1-2
CDR3aa: CASSEERGQNYGYTF
CDR3nt: TGTGCCAGCAGTGAAGAGAGAGGGCAGAACTATGGCTACACCTTC

d_gene: .
abundance: .
v_gene: TRBV13
j_gene: TRBJ2-6
CDR3aa: CASSLGRGPGANVLTF
CDR3nt: TGTGCCAGCAGCTTAGGCCGGGGACCTGGGGCCAACGTCCTGACTTTC

d_gene: .
abundance: .
v_gene: TRBV19
j_gene: TRBJ1-3
CDR3aa: CASSPQGTVGNTIYF
CDR3nt: TGTGCCAGTAGTCCACAGGGTACCGTCGGAAACACCATATATTTT

d_gene: TRBD2
abundance: few
v_gene: TRBV9
j_gene: TRBJ2-3
CDR3aa: CASGGGPSTDTQYF
CDR3nt: TGTGCCAGCGGCGGGGGGCCAAGCACAGATACGCAGTATTTT

d_gene: .
abundance: .
v_gene: TRBV3-1/TRBV3-2
j_gene: TRBJ1-2
CDR3aa: CASSQDLGPGANYGYTF
CDR3nt: TGTGCCAGCAGCCAAGATCTCGGCCCCGGAGCTAACTATGGCTACACCTTC

d_gene: TRBD2
abundance: .
v_gene: TRBV5-4
j_gene: TRBJ2-5
CDR3aa: CASSLFLRGARETQYF
CDR3nt: TGTGCCAGCAGCTTGTTCCTGCGGGGGGCAAGGGAGACCCAGTACTTC

d_gene: TRBD2
abundance: .
v_gene: TRBV9
j_gene: TRBJ2-5
CDR3aa: CASSVEDSGGAPGRETQYF
CDR3nt: TGTGCCAGCAGCGTAGAGGATAGCGGGGGGGCCCCCGGTCGGGAGACCCAGTACTTC

d_gene: TRBD2
abundance: few
v_gene: TRBV6-2/TRBV6-3
j_gene: TRBJ2-5
CDR3aa: CASSYEGRVETQYF
CDR3nt: TGTGCCAGCAGTTACGAGGGGAGGGTGGAGACCCAGTACTTC

d_gene: TRBD2
abundance: .
v_gene: TRBV28
j_gene: TRBJ2-2
CDR3aa: CASSNSGGLENTGELFF
CDR3nt: TGTGCCAGCAGCAATAGCGGGGGGCTAGAGAACACCGGGGAGCTGTTTTTT

d_gene: TRBD1
abundance: .
v_gene: TRBV3-1/TRBV3-2
j_gene: TRBJ1-4
CDR3aa: CASSQGRTGVRKLFF
CDR3nt: TGTGCCAGCAGCCAAGGACGGACAGGGGTGAGGAAACTGTTTTTT

d_gene: .
abundance: .
v_gene: TRBV30
j_gene: TRBJ2-7
CDR3aa: CAWSVGGGSYEQYF
CDR3nt: TGTGCCTGGAGTGTAGGAGGGGGGTCCTACGAGCAGTACTTC

d_gene: .
abundance: .
v_gene: TRBV19
j_gene: TRBJ1-6
CDR3aa: CASSIPGSPSPLHF
CDR3nt: TGTGCCAGTAGTATACCGGGGTCTCCCTCACCCCTCCACTTT

d_gene: .
abundance: .
v_gene: TRBV5-6
j_gene: TRBJ1-6
CDR3aa: CASSLDEGSPLHF
CDR3nt: TGTGCCAGCAGCTTGGATGAGGGTTCACCCCTCCACTTT

d_gene: .
abundance: once
v_gene: TRBV28
j_gene: TRBJ2-6
CDR3aa: CASSSDSSGANVLTF
CDR3nt: TGTGCCAGCAGTTCAGACAGCTCTGGGGCCAACGTCCTGACTTTC

d_gene: .
abundance: once
v_gene: TRBV7-9
j_gene: TRBJ1-5
CDR3aa: CASSLVDEQPQHF
CDR3nt: TGTGCCAGCAGCTTAGTGGATGAGCAGCCCCAGCATTTT

d_gene: .
abundance: .
v_gene: TRBV7-9
j_gene: TRBJ2-7
CDR3aa: CASSSRGLGTYEQYF
CDR3nt: TGTGCCAGCAGCTCCCGCGGACTGGGGACTTACGAGCAGTACTTC

d_gene: TRBD1
abundance: .
v_gene: TRBV28
j_gene: TRBJ1-4
CDR3aa: CASSLPGGQAFNEKLFF
CDR3nt: TGTGCCAGCAGTTTACCTGGGGGACAGGCCTTTAATGAAAAACTGTTTTTT

d_gene: .
abundance: .
v_gene: TRBV28
j_gene: TRBJ1-2
CDR3aa: CASNIPQDRGGYTF
CDR3nt: TGTGCCAGCAATATCCCCCAGGACCGGGGTGGCTACACCTTC

d_gene: TRBD1
abundance: .
v_gene: TRBV5-1
j_gene: TRBJ1-6
CDR3aa: CASSNPYDRGQSPLHF
CDR3nt: TGCGCCAGCAGCAACCCGTATGACAGGGGGCAATCACCCCTCCACTTT

d_gene: .
abundance: .
v_gene: TRBV18
j_gene: TRBJ1-1
CDR3aa: CASSPPAGNTEAFF
CDR3nt: TGTGCCAGCTCACCGCCCGCCGGGAACACTGAAGCTTTCTTT

d_gene: .
abundance: .
v_gene: TRBV6-5
j_gene: TRBJ1-2
CDR3aa: CASGRPGAVLYGYTF
CDR3nt: TGTGCCAGCGGTCGCCCAGGGGCCGTCCTCTATGGCTACACCTTC